This entry concerns a single T cell receptor beta chain. Its antigen is still unknown. Base-call qualities are not available, and no considerably larger clone is one nucleotide away. The data were obtained in a study of control samples from healthy donors and cancer patients (dated by TCRdb to about 2020). Preparation of the library involved the immunoSEQ multiplex PCR assay. This is the immuneACCESS table as TCRdb keeps it, with only in-frame sequences that have V and J called. A part of the clones is gone; compared with another copy, unresolved V genes explain less than half, and the rest is unexplained. In all, the sample holds fewer than 60,000 clones, and 65% to 90% of those were seen once. The ten largest make up approximately 3% of the sample. At the junction V is shortened by 0 bases and J by 10 bases, with 6 bases in between. Including cysteine and phenylalanine, the CDR3 has 12 amino acids. Only the CDR3 region is kept as DNA, spanning 36 bases read in frame from base 1. CDR1 and CDR2 (SEHNR, FQNEAQ) derive from the germline V gene (reference sequence).

Sequenced input: PBMCs. The sequence derives from a woman in her forties or fifties with lung cancer. The chain is encoded by TRBV7-9 joined to TRBJ2-2; a confident D gene designation cannot be given. The CDR3 sequence is CASSLALEELFF. Here is the DNA: TGTGCCAGCAGCTTAGCGTTGGAGGAGCTGTTTTTT. Extended through the reference TRBV7-9 and TRBJ2-2 proteins, this CDR3 yields the full variable domain: DTGVSQNPRHKITKRGQNVTFRCDPISEHNRLYWYRQTLGQGPEFLTYFQNEAQLEKSRLLSDRFSAERPKGSFSTLEIQRTEQGDSAMYLCASSLALEELFFGEGSRLTVL.